The clone carrying this TCR beta chain showed up just a few times. The antigen remains undetermined. Reverse transcription of 0.5 to 1 ug RNA was performed with random hexamers. One entry per CDR3 protein results from TCRdb running MiXCR on the immunoSEQ multiplex PCR reads. The data contain approximately 74,000 distinct CDR3 sequences, 93% of them singletons. This sample was taken from a study of CD8 T cells in Susac syndrome. Study in general: When their blood was taken, the Susac syndrome patients had either not yet had any therapy, were taking corticosteroids, or were taking intravenous immunoglobulin alone. Study observations and caveats: Clonal expansion was missing from Susac syndrome CD4+ T cell repertoires.

Negative isolation was applied to CD8+ and CD4+ T cells, and FACS enrichment was applied to TEMRA cells. V lost 0 bases, J lost 3 bases, and 21 bases lay in between. The germline CDR1 and CDR2 sequences are SGHRS and YFSETQ. This CDR3 is 18 amino acids long. Specimen: CD4+ T cells from PBMCs. This rearrangement joins TRBV5-1 to TRBJ1-2, with a tentative D call TRBD1 (5 bases). This clonotype originated in a human donor with Susac syndrome. DNA for the CDR3: TGCGCCAGCAGCTTGGTCGGCAGGGCCTTCTATCCTGACTATGGCTACACCTTC. Residues: CASSLVGRAFYPDYGYTF.